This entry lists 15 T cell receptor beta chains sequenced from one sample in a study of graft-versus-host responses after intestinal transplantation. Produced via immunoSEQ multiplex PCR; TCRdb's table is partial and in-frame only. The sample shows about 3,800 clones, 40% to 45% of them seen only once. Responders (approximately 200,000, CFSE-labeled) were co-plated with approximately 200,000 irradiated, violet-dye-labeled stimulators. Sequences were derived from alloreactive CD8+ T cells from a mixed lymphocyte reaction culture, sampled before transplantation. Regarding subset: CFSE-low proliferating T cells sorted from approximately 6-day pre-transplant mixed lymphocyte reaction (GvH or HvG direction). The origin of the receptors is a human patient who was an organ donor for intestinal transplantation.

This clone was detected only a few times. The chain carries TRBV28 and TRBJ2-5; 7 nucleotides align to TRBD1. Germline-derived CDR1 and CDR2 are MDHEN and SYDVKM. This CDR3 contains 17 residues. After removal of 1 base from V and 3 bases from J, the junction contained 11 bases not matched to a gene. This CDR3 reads CASSLSTTGALEETQYF. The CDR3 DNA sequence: TGTGCCAGCAGTTTATCCACCACAGGGGCCCTGGAAGAGACCCAGTACTTC.

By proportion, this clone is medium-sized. The CDR3 region has the DNA TGTGCCTACCTGGGACAGGGGGCGAAAGGCTACACCTTC. Translated: CAYLGQGAKGYTF. V gene TRBV30 combines with J gene TRBJ1-2; 12 bases agree with TRBD1. The CDR3 consists of 13 residues. The ends lost 7 bases at V and 8 bases at J; junction bases unmatched: 8. From germline, CDR1 is GTSNPN and CDR2 SVGIG (reference sequence).

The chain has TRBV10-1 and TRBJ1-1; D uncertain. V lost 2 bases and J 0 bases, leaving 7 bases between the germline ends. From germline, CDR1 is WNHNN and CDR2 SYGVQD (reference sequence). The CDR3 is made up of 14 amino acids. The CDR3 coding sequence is TGCGCCAGCAGTGAGGCGGATATGAACACTGAAGCTTTCTTT. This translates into CASSEADMNTEAFF.

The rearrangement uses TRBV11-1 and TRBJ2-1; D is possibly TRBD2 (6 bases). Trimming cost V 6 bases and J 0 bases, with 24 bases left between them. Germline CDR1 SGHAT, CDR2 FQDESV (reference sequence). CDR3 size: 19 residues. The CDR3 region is CASSPHTTGLFSSYNEQFF. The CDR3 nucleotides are TGTGCCAGCAGTCCTCACACCACAGGACTATTTAGCTCCTACAATGAGCAGTTCTTC.

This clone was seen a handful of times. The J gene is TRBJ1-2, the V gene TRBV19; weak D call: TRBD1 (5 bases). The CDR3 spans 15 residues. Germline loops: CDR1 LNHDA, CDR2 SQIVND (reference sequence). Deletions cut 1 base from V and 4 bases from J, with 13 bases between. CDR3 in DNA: TGTGCCAGTAGTATAGTCGGAGGGGAAGGCTATGGCTACACCTTC. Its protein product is CASSIVGGEGYGYTF.

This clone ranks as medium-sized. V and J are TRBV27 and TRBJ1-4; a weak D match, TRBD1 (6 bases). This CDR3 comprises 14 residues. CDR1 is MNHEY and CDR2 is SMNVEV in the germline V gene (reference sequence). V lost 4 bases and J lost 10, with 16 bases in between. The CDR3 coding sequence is TGTGCCAGCAGTTCCTGGACGGGAGGGGGAAAACTGTTTTTT. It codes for CASSSWTGGGKLFF.

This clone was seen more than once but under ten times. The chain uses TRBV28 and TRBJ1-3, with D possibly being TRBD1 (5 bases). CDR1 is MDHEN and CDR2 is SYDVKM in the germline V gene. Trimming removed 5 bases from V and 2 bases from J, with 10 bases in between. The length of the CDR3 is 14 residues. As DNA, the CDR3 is TGTGCCAGCAGTGCCGGGGGGGCTGGAAACACCATATATTTT. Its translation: CASSAGGAGNTIYF.

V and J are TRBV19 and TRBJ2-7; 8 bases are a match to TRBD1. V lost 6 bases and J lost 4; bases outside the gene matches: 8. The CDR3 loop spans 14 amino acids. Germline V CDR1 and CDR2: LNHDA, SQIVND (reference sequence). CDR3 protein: CASSPTGVPYEQYF. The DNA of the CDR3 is TGTGCCAGTAGCCCGACAGGGGTTCCGTACGAGCAGTACTTC.

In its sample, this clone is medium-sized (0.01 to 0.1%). The CDR3 is CASNLNPGQGTDTQYF. As DNA, the CDR3 is TGTGCCAGCAACCTTAACCCGGGACAGGGAACAGATACGCAGTATTTT. J is TRBJ2-3 and V is TRBV7-9; the match to TRBD1 covers 9 bases. The CDR3 has 16 amino acids. Losses at the gene ends were 7 bases for V and 3 bases for J; bases not matched to a gene: 11. Germline V gene data show CDR1 as SEHNR and CDR2 as FQNEAQ (reference sequence).

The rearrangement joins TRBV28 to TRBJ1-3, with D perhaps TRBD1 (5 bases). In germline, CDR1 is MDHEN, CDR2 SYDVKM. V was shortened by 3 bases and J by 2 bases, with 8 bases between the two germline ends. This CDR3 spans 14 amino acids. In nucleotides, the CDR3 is TGTGCCAGCAGTTTGGGAGGGGCTGGAAACACCATATATTTT. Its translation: CASSLGGAGNTIYF.

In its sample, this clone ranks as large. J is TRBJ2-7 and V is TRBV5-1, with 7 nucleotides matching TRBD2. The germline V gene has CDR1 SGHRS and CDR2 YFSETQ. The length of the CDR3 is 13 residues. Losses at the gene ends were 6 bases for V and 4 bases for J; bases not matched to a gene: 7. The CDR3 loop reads CASTTSPEYEQYF. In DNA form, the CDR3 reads TGCGCCAGCACGACTAGCCCTGAGTACGAGCAGTACTTC.

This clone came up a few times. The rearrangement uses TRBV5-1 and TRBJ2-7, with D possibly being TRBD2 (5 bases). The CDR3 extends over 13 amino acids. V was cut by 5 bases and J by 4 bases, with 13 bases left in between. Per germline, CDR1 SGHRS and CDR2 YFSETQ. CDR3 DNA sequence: TGCGCCAGCAGGCTGGAGGCGGCATACGAGCAGTACTTC. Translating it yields CASRLEAAYEQYF.

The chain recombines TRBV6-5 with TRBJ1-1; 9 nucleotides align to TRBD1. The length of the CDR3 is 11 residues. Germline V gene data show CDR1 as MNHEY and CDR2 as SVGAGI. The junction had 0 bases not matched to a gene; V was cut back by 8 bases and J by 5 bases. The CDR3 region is CASGQGTEAFF. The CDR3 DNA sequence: TGTGCCAGCGGACAGGGGACTGAAGCTTTCTTT.

The CDR3 spells CAWSVRSFTGQYF. The CDR3 DNA reads TGTGCCTGGAGTGTACGGTCCTTTACGGGGCAGTACTTC. The chain uses TRBV30 and TRBJ2-7; D is uncertain. Trimming removed 0 bases at V and 9 bases at J, with 15 bases between. Germline V gene lookup returns CDR1 GTSNPN and CDR2 SVGIG (reference sequence). This CDR3 contains 13 residues. The whole variable domain, remainder taken from reference TRBV30 and TRBJ2-7, is SQTIHQWPATLVQPVGSPLSLECTVEGTSNPNLYWYRQAAGRGLQLLFYSVGIGQISSEVPQNLSASRPQDRQFILSSKKLLLSDSGFYLCAWSVRSFTGQYFGPGTRLTVT.

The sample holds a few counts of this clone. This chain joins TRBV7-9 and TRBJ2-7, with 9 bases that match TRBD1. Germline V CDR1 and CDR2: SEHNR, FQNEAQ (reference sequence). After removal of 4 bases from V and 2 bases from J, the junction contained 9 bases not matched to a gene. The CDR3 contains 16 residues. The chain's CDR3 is CASSSRDRVVTYEQYF. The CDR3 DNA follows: TGTGCCAGCAGCTCGAGGGACAGGGTCGTAACCTACGAGCAGTACTTC.